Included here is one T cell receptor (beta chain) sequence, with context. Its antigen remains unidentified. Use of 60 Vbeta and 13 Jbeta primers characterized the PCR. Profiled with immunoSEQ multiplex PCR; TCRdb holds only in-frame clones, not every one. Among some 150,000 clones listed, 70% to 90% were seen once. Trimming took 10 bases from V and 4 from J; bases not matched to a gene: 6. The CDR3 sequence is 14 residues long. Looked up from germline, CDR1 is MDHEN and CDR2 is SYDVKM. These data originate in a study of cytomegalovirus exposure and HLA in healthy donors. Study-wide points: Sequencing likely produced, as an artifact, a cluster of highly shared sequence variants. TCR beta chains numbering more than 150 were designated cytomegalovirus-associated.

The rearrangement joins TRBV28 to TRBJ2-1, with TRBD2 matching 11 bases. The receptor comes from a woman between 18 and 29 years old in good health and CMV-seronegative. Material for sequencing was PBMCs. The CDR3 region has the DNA TGTGCCACCTCAGGACTAGCGGGTTACAATGAGCAGTTCTTC. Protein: CATSGLAGYNEQFF. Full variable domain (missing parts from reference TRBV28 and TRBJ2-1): DVKVTQSSRYLVKRTGEKVFLECVQDMDHENMFWYRQDPGLGLRLIYFSYDVKMKEKGDIPEGYSVSREKKERFSLILESASTNQTSMYLCATSGLAGYNEQFFGPGTRLTVL.